Listed here are 2 T cell receptor beta chains from one sample, sequenced in a study of blood T cell repertoires in COVID-19. Produced via immunoSEQ multiplex PCR; TCRdb's table is partial and in-frame only. The sample includes 150,000 to 200,000 clones, about 84% of them seen just once. Input material: PBMCs or T cells enriched from blood (not recorded which). The source is a man in his fifties who had recovered from COVID-19.

This clone was seen once. The genes are TRBV5-4 and TRBJ2-1; 8 bases are shared with TRBD2. CDR1 and CDR2 (germline): SGHNT, YYREEE (reference sequence). The CDR3 sequence is 15 residues long. The J segment lost 0 bases and the V segment lost 10 bases, leaving 9 bases of the junction unmatched. Here the CDR3 DNA reads TGTGCCGCCGGGGGGGGAGGGAGCTCCTACAATGAGCAGTTCTTC. It translates to CAAGGGGSSYNEQFF.

This rearrangement joins TRBV2 to TRBJ1-2; TRBD1 matches at 11 bases. The ends lost 5 bases at V and 4 bases at J; junction bases unmatched: 6. The germline gives CDR1 SNHLY, CDR2 FYNNEI. CDR3 length: 15 residues. CDR3 in amino acids: CASSRGQGAAYGYTF. As DNA, the CDR3 is TGTGCCAGCAGTCGAGGACAGGGGGCGGCCTATGGCTACACCTTC. Using reference TRBV2 and TRBJ1-2 for the parts outside the CDR3, the full variable domain is EPEVTQTPSHQVTQMGQEVILRCVPISNHLYFYWYRQILGQKVEFLVSFYNNEISEKSEIFDDQFSVERPDGSNFTLKIRSTKLEDSAMYFCASSRGQGAAYGYTFGSGTRLTVV.